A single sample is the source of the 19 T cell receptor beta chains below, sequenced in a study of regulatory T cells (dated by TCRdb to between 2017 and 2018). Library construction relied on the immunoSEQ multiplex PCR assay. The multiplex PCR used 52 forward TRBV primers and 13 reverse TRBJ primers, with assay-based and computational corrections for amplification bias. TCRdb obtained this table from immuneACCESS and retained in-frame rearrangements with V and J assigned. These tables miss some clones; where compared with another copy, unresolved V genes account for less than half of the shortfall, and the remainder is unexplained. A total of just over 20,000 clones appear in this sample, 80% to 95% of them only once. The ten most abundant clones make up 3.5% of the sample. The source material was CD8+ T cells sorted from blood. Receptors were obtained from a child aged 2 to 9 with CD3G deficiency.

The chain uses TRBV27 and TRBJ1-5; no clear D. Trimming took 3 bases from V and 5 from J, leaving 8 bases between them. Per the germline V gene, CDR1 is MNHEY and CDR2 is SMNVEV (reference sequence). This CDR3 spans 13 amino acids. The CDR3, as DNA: TGTGCCAGCAGTTTCGGGAGGGATCAGCCCCAGCATTTT. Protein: CASSFGRDQPQHF.

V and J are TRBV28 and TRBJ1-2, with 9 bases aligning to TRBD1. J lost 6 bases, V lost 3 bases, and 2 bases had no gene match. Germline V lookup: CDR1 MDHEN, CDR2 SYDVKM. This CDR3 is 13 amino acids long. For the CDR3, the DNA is TGTGCCAGCAGTTTTGACAGGGGGAATGGCTACACCTTC. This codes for CASSFDRGNGYTF.

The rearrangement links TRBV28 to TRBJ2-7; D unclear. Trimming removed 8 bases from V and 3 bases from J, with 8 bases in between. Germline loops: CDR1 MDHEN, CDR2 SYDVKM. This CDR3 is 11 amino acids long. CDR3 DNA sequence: TGTGCCAGCTCAGACGTCTACGAGCAGTACTTC. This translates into CASSDVYEQYF.

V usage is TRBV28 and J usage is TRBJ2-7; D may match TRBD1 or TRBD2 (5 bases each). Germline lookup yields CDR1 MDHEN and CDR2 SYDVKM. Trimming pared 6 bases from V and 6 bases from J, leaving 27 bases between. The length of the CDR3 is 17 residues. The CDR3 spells CASSALMRTGPFSEQYF. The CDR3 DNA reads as TGTGCCAGCAGCGCACTAATGCGAACGGGACCTTTCAGCGAGCAGTACTTC.

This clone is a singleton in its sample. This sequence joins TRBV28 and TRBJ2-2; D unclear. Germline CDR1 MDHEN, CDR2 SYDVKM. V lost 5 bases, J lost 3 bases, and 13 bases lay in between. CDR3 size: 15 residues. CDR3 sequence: CASSVGPYHTGELFF. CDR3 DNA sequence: TGTGCCAGCAGTGTCGGGCCCTACCACACCGGGGAGCTGTTTTTT.

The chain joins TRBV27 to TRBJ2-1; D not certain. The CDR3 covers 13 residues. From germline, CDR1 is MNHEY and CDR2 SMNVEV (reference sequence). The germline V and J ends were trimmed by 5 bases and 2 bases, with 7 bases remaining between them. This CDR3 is CASSESAYNEQFF. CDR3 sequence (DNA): TGTGCCAGCAGTGAGAGCGCCTACAATGAGCAGTTCTTC.

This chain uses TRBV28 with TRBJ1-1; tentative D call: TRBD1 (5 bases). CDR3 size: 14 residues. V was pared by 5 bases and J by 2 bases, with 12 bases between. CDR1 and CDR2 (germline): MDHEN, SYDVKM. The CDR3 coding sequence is TGTGCCAGCAGTCGCTTCCAGGGCAACACTGAAGCTTTCTTT. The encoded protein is CASSRFQGNTEAFF.

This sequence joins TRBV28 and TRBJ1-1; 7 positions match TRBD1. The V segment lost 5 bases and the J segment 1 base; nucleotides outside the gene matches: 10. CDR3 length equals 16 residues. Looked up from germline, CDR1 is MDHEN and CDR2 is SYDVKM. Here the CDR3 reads CASSQFARDRNTEAFF. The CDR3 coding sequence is TGTGCCAGCAGTCAATTCGCCCGGGACAGGAACACTGAAGCTTTCTTT.

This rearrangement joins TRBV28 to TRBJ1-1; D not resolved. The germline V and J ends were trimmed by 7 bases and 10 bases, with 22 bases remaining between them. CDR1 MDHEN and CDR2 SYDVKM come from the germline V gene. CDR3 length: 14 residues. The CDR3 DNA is TGTGCCAGCACCCCCCGGTCGCGGAATGGTATAGCTTTCTTT. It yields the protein CASTPRSRNGIAFF.

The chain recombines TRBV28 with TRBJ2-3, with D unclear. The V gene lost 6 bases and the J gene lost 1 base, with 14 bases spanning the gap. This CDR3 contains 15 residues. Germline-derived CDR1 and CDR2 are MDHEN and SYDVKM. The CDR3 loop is CASSLTGRRTDTQYF. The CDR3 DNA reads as TGTGCCAGCAGCTTGACCGGGCGGCGCACAGATACGCAGTATTTT.

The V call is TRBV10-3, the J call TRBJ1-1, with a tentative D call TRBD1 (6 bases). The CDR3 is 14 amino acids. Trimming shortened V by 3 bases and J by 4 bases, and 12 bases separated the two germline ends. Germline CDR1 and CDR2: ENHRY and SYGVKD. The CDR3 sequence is CAISDGTGSTEAFF. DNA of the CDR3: TGTGCCATCAGTGATGGCACAGGGAGCACTGAAGCTTTCTTT.

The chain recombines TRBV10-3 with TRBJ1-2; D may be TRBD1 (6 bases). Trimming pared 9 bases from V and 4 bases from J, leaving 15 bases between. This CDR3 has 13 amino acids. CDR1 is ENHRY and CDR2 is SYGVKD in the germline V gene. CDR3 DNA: TGTGCCATTTGGGGGGGCCGTTCCTATGGCTACACCTTC. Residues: CAIWGGRSYGYTF.

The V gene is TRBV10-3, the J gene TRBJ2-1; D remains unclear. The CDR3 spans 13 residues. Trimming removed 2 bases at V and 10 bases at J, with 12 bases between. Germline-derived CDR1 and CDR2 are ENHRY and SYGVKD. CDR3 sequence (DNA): TGTGCCATCAGTGAGAATTCGGTCAGGGAGCAGTTCTTC. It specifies CAISENSVREQFF.

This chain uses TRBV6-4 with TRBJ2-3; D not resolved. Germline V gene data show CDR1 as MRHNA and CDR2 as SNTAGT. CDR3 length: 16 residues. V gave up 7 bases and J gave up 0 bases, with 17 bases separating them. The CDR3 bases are TGTGCCAGCAAGGGATCCCCTCAGTTTAGCACAGATACGCAGTATTTT. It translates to CASKGSPQFSTDTQYF.

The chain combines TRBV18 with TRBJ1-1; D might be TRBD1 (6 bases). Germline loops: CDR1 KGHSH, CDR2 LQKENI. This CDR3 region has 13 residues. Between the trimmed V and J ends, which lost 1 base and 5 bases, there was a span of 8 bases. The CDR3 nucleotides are TGTGCCAGCTCACCACAACAGGGTACTGAAGCTTTCTTT. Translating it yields CASSPQQGTEAFF. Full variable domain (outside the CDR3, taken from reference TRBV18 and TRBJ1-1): NAGVMQNPRHLVRRRGQEARLRCSPMKGHSHVYWYRQLPEEGLKFMVYLQKENIIDESGMPKERFSAEFPKEGPSILRIQQVVRGDSAAYFCASSPQQGTEAFFGQGTRLTVV.

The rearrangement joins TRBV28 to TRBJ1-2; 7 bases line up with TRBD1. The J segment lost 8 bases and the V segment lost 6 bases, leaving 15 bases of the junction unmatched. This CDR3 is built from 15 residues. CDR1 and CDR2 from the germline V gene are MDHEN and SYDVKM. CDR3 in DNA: TGTGCCAGCAGCCCACGAGGGGGCATACTGTACGGCTACACCTTC. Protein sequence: CASSPRGGILYGYTF.

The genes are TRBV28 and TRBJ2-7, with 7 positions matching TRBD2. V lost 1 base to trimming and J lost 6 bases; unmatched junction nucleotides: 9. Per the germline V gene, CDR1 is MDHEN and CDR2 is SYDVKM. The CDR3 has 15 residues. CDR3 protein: CASSLSPAGEVEQYF. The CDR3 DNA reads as TGTGCCAGCAGTTTATCTCCCGCGGGAGAGGTCGAGCAGTACTTC. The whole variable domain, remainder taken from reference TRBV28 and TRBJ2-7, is DVKVTQSSRYLVKRTGEKVFLECVQDMDHENMFWYRQDPGLGLRLIYFSYDVKMKEKGDIPEGYSVSREKKERFSLILESASTNQTSMYLCASSLSPAGEVEQYFGPGTRLTVT.

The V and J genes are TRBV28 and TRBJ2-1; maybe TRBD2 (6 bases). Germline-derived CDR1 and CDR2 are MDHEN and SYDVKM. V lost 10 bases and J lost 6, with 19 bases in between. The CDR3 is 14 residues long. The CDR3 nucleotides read TGTGCCATCTCCTCCGGGAGACTAAGCAATGAGCAGTTCTTC. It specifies CAISSGRLSNEQFF.

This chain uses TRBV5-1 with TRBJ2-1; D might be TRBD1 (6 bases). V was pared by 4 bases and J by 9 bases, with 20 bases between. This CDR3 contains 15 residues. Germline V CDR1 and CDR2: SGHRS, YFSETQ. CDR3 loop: CASSLGVGANGEQFF. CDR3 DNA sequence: TGCGCCAGCAGCCTCGGGGTGGGGGCGAACGGTGAGCAGTTCTTC.